This paragraph reports one T cell receptor (beta chain). The antigen remains unidentified. As processed by the authors: The authors used CDR3 differences across clinicopathological groups to build a distant-metastasis classifier for papillary thyroid cancer. TCRdb reprocessed the PCR reads using MiXCR. The authors' filters were not applied to this entry. This table holds about 33,000 clones, 18% found once. This CDR3 has 14 amino acids. Germline CDR1 reads SEHNR; CDR2 reads FQNEAQ (reference sequence). V was trimmed by 2 bases and J by 3 bases, leaving 10 bases between them. The sample is drawn from a study of metastatic and nonmetastatic thyroid tumors. Study-level information: Repertoire data that came from the blood and tumor or nodule tissue of malignant and benign thyroid patients were compared.

The study, taken as a whole, reports: A significant increase in TCR beta diversity was reportedly seen in malignant thyroid tumors relative to benign nodules, in blood and tumor.

Thyroid surgery was preceded by no treatment in any patient. V is TRBV7-9 and J is TRBJ1-2, with a tentative D call TRBD1 (5 bases). The source is a male donor with papillary thyroid cancer or a benign thyroid nodule (not recorded which). Some clones in this sample may be carry-over from other donors' samples. What was sequenced was blood. The CDR3: CASSLRGRDYGYTF. In nucleotides, the CDR3 is TGTGCCAGCAGCTTAAGGGGACGGGACTATGGCTACACCTTC.